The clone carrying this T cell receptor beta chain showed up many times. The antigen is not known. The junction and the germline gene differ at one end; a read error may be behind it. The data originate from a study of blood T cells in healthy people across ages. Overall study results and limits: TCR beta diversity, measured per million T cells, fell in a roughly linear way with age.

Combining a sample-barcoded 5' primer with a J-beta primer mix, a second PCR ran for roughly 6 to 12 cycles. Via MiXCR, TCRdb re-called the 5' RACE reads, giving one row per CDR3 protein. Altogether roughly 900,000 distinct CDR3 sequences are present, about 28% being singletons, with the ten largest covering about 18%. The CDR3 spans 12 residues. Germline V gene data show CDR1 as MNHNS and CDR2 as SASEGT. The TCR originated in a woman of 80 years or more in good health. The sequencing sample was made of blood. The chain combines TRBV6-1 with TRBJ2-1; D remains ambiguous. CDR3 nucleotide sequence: TGTGCCAGCAGAGAAGTAGCCACTGAGCAGTTCTTC. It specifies CASREVATEQFF.